Shown below are 14 T cell receptor beta chains from a single sample sequenced in a study of naive and memory T cell subsets. A UMI-containing oligonucleotide was joined by 3' ligation to the TCR cDNA template. The SP2 primer and nested alpha and beta constant region primers amplified ligated cDNA in four rounds. TCRdb itself ran the 5' RACE reads through MiXCR, one entry per CDR3 protein. The repertoire holds about 48,000 distinct CDR3 sequences, with 4% to 5% as singletons. These receptors were taken from a female donor in good health.

This clonotype was detected ten times or more. The V call is TRBV7-2, the J call TRBJ2-1; 12 nucleotides agree with TRBD2. Unmatched junction bases numbered 11, after V lost 5 bases and J lost 0 bases. The CDR3 consists of 19 residues. The germline V gene encodes CDR1 SGHTA and CDR2 FQGNSA. The CDR3 is CASSQRGLAGASSYNEQFF. The CDR3 coding sequence is TGTGCCAGCAGCCAGAGGGGACTAGCGGGCGCAAGCTCCTACAATGAGCAGTTCTTC.

This clonotype came up many times. This rearrangement joins TRBV4-2 to TRBJ2-7; 7 positions agree with TRBD1. Germline loops: CDR1 LGHNA, CDR2 YNFKEQ. J lost 2 bases, V lost 4 bases, and 11 bases had no gene match. The CDR3 spans 16 residues. The CDR3 sequence is CASSPIPTGQTYEQYF. The CDR3 bases are TGTGCCAGCAGCCCGATCCCAACGGGACAGACCTACGAGCAGTACTTC.

In this sample, this clonotype turned up many times. V and J are TRBV12-3 or TRBV12-4 and TRBJ1-1, with a tentative D call TRBD1 (6 bases). V lost 3 bases and J 11 bases, leaving 13 bases between the germline ends. The CDR3 totals 12 residues. CDR3 loop: CASSLRGQGAFF. CDR3 DNA sequence: TGTGCCAGCAGTTTGAGGGGTCAGGGGGCTTTCTTT.

The chain employs TRBV19 and TRBJ2-1; the match to TRBD2 covers 12 bases. V shed 5 bases, J shed 5 bases, and the junction held 10 bases outside the gene matches. CDR3 length equals 17 residues. CDR1 is LNHDA and CDR2 is SQIVND in the germline V gene (reference sequence). CDR3 in DNA: TGTGCCAGTAGTCTACTACCGGGACTAGCGGGTCACAATGAGCAGTTCTTC. Amino acids: CASSLLPGLAGHNEQFF.

This clonotype was seen a handful of times. This chain uses TRBV13 with TRBJ2-3, with D perhaps matching TRBD2 (5 bases). This CDR3 is built from 15 residues. The germline CDR1 and CDR2 sequences are PRHDT and FYEKMQ (reference sequence). Trimming cost V 1 base and J 7 bases, with 15 bases left between them. The CDR3 reads CASSLVGDPRNTQYF. CDR3 bases: TGTGCCAGCAGCTTAGTGGGAGATCCCAGGAATACGCAGTATTTT.

In its sample, this clonotype was seen many times. The J gene is TRBJ1-6, the V gene TRBV9; D gene ambiguous. CDR3 length equals 14 residues. Germline V CDR1 and CDR2: SGDLS, YYNGEE. V was shortened by 3 bases and J by 7 bases, with 11 bases between the two germline ends. CDR3 coding DNA: TGTGCCAGCAGCGCCCCCCCGCCCAATTCACCCCTCCACTTT. Protein product: CASSAPPPNSPLHF.

The CDR3 sequence: CASSPGRNEQFF. CDR3 nucleotides: TGTGCCAGCAGTCCTGGGAGGAATGAGCAGTTCTTC. The chain is built from TRBV25-1 and TRBJ2-1, with TRBD2 as a possible D gene (6 bases). The CDR3 spans 12 residues. With 5 bases removed from V and 7 bases from J, the gap between germline ends came to 9 bases. Germline V lookup: CDR1 MGHDK, CDR2 SYGVNS.

The table lists this clonotype with many counts. The V call is TRBV7-9, the J call TRBJ1-1; D may be TRBD1 (6 bases). The CDR3 runs 14 residues. V was trimmed by 4 bases and J by 8 bases, leaving 17 bases between them. Germline V gene data show CDR1 as SEHNR and CDR2 as FQNEAQ (reference sequence). Written as DNA, the CDR3 is TGTGCCAGCAGCTACGGACAGCCTGGGGACGAAGCTTTCTTT. It translates to CASSYGQPGDEAFF.

This clonotype was recorded many times. In DNA, the CDR3 is TGTGCCTGGATCGCTGGAGCCTACGAGCAGTACTTC. Protein: CAWIAGAYEQYF. The genes are TRBV30 and TRBJ2-7; D remains unclear. The germline gives CDR1 GTSNPN, CDR2 SVGIG (reference sequence). The V end lost 4 bases, the J end lost 2 bases, and 9 bases lay between the germline ends. This CDR3 contains 12 residues.

This clonotype was seen ten or more times. The chain links TRBV18 to TRBJ2-4, with D maybe TRBD1 (6 bases). V was shortened by 3 bases and J by 1 base, with 13 bases between the two germline ends. The CDR3 sequence is 16 residues long. The germline V gene encodes CDR1 KGHSH and CDR2 LQKENI. This CDR3 is CASSPVTGTAKNIQYF. The DNA of the CDR3 is TGTGCCAGCTCACCTGTAACAGGGACGGCCAAAAACATTCAGTACTTC.

This clonotype was picked up many times. The chain combines TRBV13 with TRBJ2-7; maybe TRBD2 (5 bases). With 1 base removed from V and 1 base from J, the gap between germline ends came to 5 bases. There are 13 residues in the CDR3. In germline, CDR1 is PRHDT, CDR2 FYEKMQ (reference sequence). The CDR3 DNA is TGTGCCAGCAGCTTAGAGCGGTCCTACGAGCAGTACTTC. Protein: CASSLERSYEQYF.

This clonotype was observed many times. The V and J genes are TRBV5-1 and TRBJ2-1; 7 nucleotides agree with TRBD2. V was pared by 2 bases and J by 2 bases, with 4 bases of the junction left unmatched. Germline assignment: CDR1 SGHRS and CDR2 YFSETQ. CDR3 length: 15 amino acids. CDR3 nucleotide sequence: TGCGCCAGCAGCTTTGTAGCGGGTACCTACAATGAGCAGTTCTTC. This encodes CASSFVAGTYNEQFF. The whole variable domain, filled in from reference TRBV5-1 and TRBJ2-1, reads KAGVTQTPRYLIKTRGQQVTLSCSPISGHRSVSWYQQTPGQGLQFLFEYFSETQRNKGNFPGRFSGRQFSNSRSEMNVSTLELGDSALYLCASSFVAGTYNEQFFGPGTRLTVL.

This clonotype was counted ten times or more. V usage is TRBV20-1 and J usage is TRBJ2-7; maybe TRBD2 (5 bases). The CDR3 extends over 11 amino acids. V was clipped by 7 bases and J by 0 bases, with 7 bases between them. Germline lookup yields CDR1 DFQATT and CDR2 SNEGSKA (reference sequence). CDR3: CSGAVSYEQYF. As DNA, the CDR3 is TGCAGTGGAGCGGTCTCCTACGAGCAGTACTTC.

In its sample, this clonotype was seen many times. The chain combines TRBV28 with TRBJ2-3; 9 positions match TRBD2. The germline gives CDR1 MDHEN, CDR2 SYDVKM. Germline trimming cut 3 bases from V and 3 bases from J; bases unmatched to any gene: 10. The CDR3 sequence is 17 residues long. CDR3 sequence (DNA): TGTGCCAGCAGTTTCGGGAATAGCGGGAGTTTGACAGATACGCAGTATTTT. Its translation: CASSFGNSGSLTDTQYF. Combining the CDR3 with reference TRBV28 and TRBJ2-3 gives the whole variable domain DVKVTQSSRYLVKRTGEKVFLECVQDMDHENMFWYRQDPGLGLRLIYFSYDVKMKEKGDIPEGYSVSREKKERFSLILESASTNQTSMYLCASSFGNSGSLTDTQYFGPGTRLTVL.